This TCR beta chain was recovered during a study of CD8 T cells in Susac syndrome. TCR beta from blood CD8+ and CD4+ T cells was sequenced. TEMRA cells were enriched by FACS, and CD4+ and CD8+ T cells were negatively isolated. Germline loops: CDR1 SNHLY, CDR2 FYNNEI. V was trimmed by 7 bases and J by 6 bases, leaving 16 bases between them. This CDR3 comprises 14 residues. The RNA, about 0.45 to 1 ug, was put through reverse transcription using random hexamers. TCRdb processed the immunoSEQ multiplex PCR reads anew with MiXCR; each CDR3 protein has one entry. Here the sample spans 120,000 to 150,000 distinct CDR3 sequences, 94% being singletons.

The chain links TRBV2 to TRBJ2-1; D possibly matches TRBD1 or TRBD2 (5 bases each). The clonotype was recovered from a human donor in good health. Sequences were obtained from CD4+ T cells from PBMCs. DNA for the CDR3: TGTGCCAGCACCCTCCTCCGGGGCCGCAATGAGCAGTTCTTC. Translation gives CASTLLRGRNEQFF.